The 8 T cell receptor beta chains listed next were all sequenced from one sample in a study of T cells in Graves' hyperthyroidism and ophthalmopathy. The source material, RNA transcripts, was used to amplify TCR beta CDR3 regions. Primed by the HTBI set, a first-round RT-PCR was run on the TCR CDR3. From the multiplex PCR reads, TCRdb called clonotypes with MiXCR, one entry per CDR3 protein. The sample gives 400,000 to 600,000 distinct CDR3 sequences, more than 20% of which show up once; about a quarter is in the top ten. The sample was blood. The receptors shown here come from a man aged 18 to 29 with Graves' hyperthyroidism.

The chain recombines TRBV6-1 with TRBJ2-3; D tentatively fits TRBD1 or TRBD2 (5 bases each). The germline V and J ends were trimmed by 10 bases and 0 bases, with 11 bases remaining between them. CDR1 and CDR2 (germline): MNHNS, SASEGT. This CDR3 has 13 residues. The CDR3 loop is CATRELSTDTQYF. The CDR3 DNA follows: TGTGCCACCAGGGAGTTGAGCACAGATACGCAGTATTTT.

This clonotype was found many times. This CDR3 reads CASSYGTSGDQETQYF. CDR3 coding DNA: TGTGCCAGCAGTTACGGGACTAGCGGGGACCAAGAGACCCAGTACTTC. V is TRBV6-5 and J is TRBJ2-5, with TRBD2 matching 13 bases. Looked up from germline, CDR1 is MNHEY and CDR2 is SVGAGI. V shed 2 bases, J shed 0 bases, and the junction held 0 bases outside the gene matches. The CDR3 length is 16 residues.

This clonotype was found many times. V is TRBV24-1 and J is TRBJ1-2, with D perhaps matching TRBD1 (5 bases). The CDR3 has 17 amino acids. Trimming took 3 bases from V and 4 from J, leaving 20 bases between them. The germline V gene encodes CDR1 KGHDR and CDR2 SFDVKD. CDR3 in DNA: TGTGCCACCAGTGATATAGGGACGGCCGCGAATATCTATGGCTACACCTTC. The encoded protein is CATSDIGTAANIYGYTF.

This chain joins TRBV28 and TRBJ2-7, with 10 bases that match TRBD1. CDR3 length: 16 residues. Per the germline V gene, CDR1 is MDHEN and CDR2 is SYDVKM. Losses at the gene ends were 5 bases for V and 1 base for J; bases not matched to a gene: 8. DNA of the CDR3: TGTGCCAGCAGTCCTCCGGGACAGGGGTTATCCTACGAGCAGTACTTC. The encoded protein is CASSPPGQGLSYEQYF.

The table lists this clonotype with many counts. V usage is TRBV2 and J usage is TRBJ2-2; either TRBD1 or TRBD2 may supply D (5 bases each). With 10 bases removed from V and 3 bases from J, the gap between germline ends came to 12 bases. The CDR3 is 13 amino acids. CDR1 is SNHLY, CDR2 FYNNEI, per germline. The CDR3 nucleotides read TGTGCCAATCGGGACGGCTACACCGGGGAGCTGTTTTTT. This translates into CANRDGYTGELFF.

This clonotype showed up many times. The CDR3 DNA is TGTGCCAGCAGTGCCCTCGGACAGGGGGCTGGTAACACTGAAGCTTTCTTT. Translation: CASSALGQGAGNTEAFF. V usage is TRBV6-1 and J usage is TRBJ1-1; TRBD1 matches 11 bases. This CDR3 has 17 residues. The germline gives CDR1 MNHNS, CDR2 SASEGT. J lost 2 bases, V lost 4 bases, and 9 bases had no gene match.

This clonotype was observed a few times. The J gene is TRBJ1-3, the V gene TRBV11-2, with unresolved D. The CDR3 runs 19 residues. V was trimmed by 3 bases and J by 1 base, leaving 22 bases between them. Germline loops: CDR1 SGHAT, CDR2 FQNNGV. The CDR3 loop reads CASSFRPGGSFGSGNTIYF. The CDR3 nucleotides are TGTGCCAGCAGCTTTCGGCCTGGCGGGTCTTTCGGGTCTGGAAACACCATATATTTT.

The gene calls are TRBV28 and TRBJ1-1; 10 nucleotides align to TRBD1. J lost 5 bases, V lost 2 bases, and 5 bases had no gene match. The CDR3 is 15 residues long. Germline V gives CDR1 MDHEN, CDR2 SYDVKM. As DNA, the CDR3 is TGTGCCAGCAGTTTAATAGGGACAGGGGAAACTGAAGCTTTCTTT. Encoded protein: CASSLIGTGETEAFF.